The clone carrying this T cell receptor beta chain was seen a handful of times. Antigen unknown. The source material, RNA transcripts, was used to amplify TCR beta CDR3 regions. The HTBI primer set was used in a first-round RT-PCR of the TCR CDR3. TCRdb passed the multiplex PCR reads through MiXCR, listing each CDR3 protein once. This table holds 750,000 to 950,000 distinct CDR3 sequences, roughly 37% found once. The data stem from a study of T cells in Graves' hyperthyroidism and ophthalmopathy. Trimming left V 5 bases short and J 0 bases short, with 11 bases between. The germline CDR1 and CDR2 sequences are SGHTA and FQGNSA. CDR3 size: 14 residues. Study-level findings and limits: Using 13 V-J features, a model discriminated ophthalmopathy from stable hyperthyroidism.

Those patients with uncontrolled infection, other autoimmune disease, pregnancy or lactation were excluded. Sequenced sample: blood. The source is a man aged 18 to 35 with Graves' hyperthyroidism. The chain has TRBV7-2 and TRBJ2-7; unclear D gene. The CDR3 sequence: CASSPDPSSYEQYF. The CDR3 coding sequence is TGTGCCAGCAGCCCGGACCCTAGCTCCTACGAGCAGTACTTC.